Here is one T cell receptor beta chain with its context. The target antigen is unknown. These data originate in a study of shared clonotypes between healthy human individuals. Regarding the study as a whole: Clonotype sharing across several donors was observed for roughly 5% of naive CD4 clonotypes. Naive subsets tended to show greater estimated richness than memory subsets. Only blood was sampled; tissue repertoires likely differ.

Measured with immunoSEQ multiplex PCR; TCRdb has only the in-frame clones, and not every one. The sample lists 2 million to 2.5 million clones, approximately 93% occurring once. With V trimmed by 4 bases and J by 0 bases, 7 bases remained unmatched. Germline CDR1 reads SGHRS; CDR2 reads YFSETQ. CDR3 size: 16 residues. The TCR originated in a man younger than 35 in good health. Some clones in this sample may be carry-over from other donors' samples. The chain joins TRBV5-1 to TRBJ2-5; 9 bases map to TRBD1. Material: naive CD4+ T cells from PBMCs. Subset in this sample: CD45RA+ positively selected. The CDR3: CASSLRQGGDQETQYF. The CDR3 DNA is TGCGCCAGCAGCCTGCGACAGGGGGGGGACCAAGAGACCCAGTACTTC.